This TCR beta chain is drawn from a study of blood T cell repertoires in COVID-19. Data came from immunoSEQ multiplex PCR; TCRdb stores just in-frame clones and leaves some out. The table records about 68,000 clones, approximately 79% of them present only once. The CDR3 covers 14 residues. In germline, CDR1 is GTSNPN, CDR2 SVGIG (reference sequence). J lost 15 bases, V lost 3 bases, and 8 bases had no gene match. Sequenced input: peripheral blood. The chain recombines TRBV30 with TRBJ2-1, with TRBD2 matching over 16 bases. The source is a woman between 50 and 59 years old with acute or convalescent COVID-19. The CDR3 region has the DNA TGTGCCTGGAGGGGGGGACTAGCGGGAGGGCAGGCGTTCTTC. Translating gives CAWRGGLAGGQAFF. The variable domain in full, completed from reference TRBV30 and TRBJ2-1, reads SQTIHQWPATLVQPVGSPLSLECTVEGTSNPNLYWYRQAAGRGLQLLFYSVGIGQISSEVPQNLSASRPQDRQFILSSKKLLLSDSGFYLCAWRGGLAGGQAFFGPGTRLTVL.